What follows are 6 T cell receptor beta chains derived from one specimen sequenced in a study of Ad26.COV2.S vaccination and SARS-CoV-2 variants. Sample treatment: around 19 received Ad26.COV2.S at low or high dose, single or two shots; roughly five received placebo; per-sample allocation not given. It was on day 63 after the first vaccine or placebo injection that samples were taken. Generated by immunoSEQ multiplex PCR, the TCRdb table keeps only in-frame clones and is missing some. The sample has 200,000 to 300,000 clones, roughly 90% seen once. This sample comprised peripheral blood, obtained in a trial of Ad26.COV2.S vaccine versus placebo. Receptors were obtained from a person aged 18-65 years who received the Ad26.COV2.S COVID-19 vaccine or a placebo.

The genes are TRBV6-1 and TRBJ1-2; perhaps TRBD1 as D (6 bases). The CDR3 covers 13 residues. Trimming removed 1 base at V and 8 bases at J, with 11 bases between. Looked up from germline, CDR1 is MNHNS and CDR2 is SASEGT. The CDR3: CASSEGGLGGYTF. In nucleotides, the CDR3 is TGTGCCAGCAGTGAAGGGGGGCTCGGAGGCTACACCTTC.

J is TRBJ1-1 and V is TRBV13; D is unclear. CDR1 PRHDT and CDR2 FYEKMQ come from the germline V gene (reference sequence). The CDR3 is 15 amino acids. Trimming took 4 bases from V and 1 from J, leaving 13 bases between them. Here the CDR3 DNA reads TGTGCCAGCAGCTCCTTGGCAGGCAGGAACACTGAAGCTTTCTTT. Amino acid sequence: CASSSLAGRNTEAFF.

The V and J genes are TRBV7-9 and TRBJ2-2; no clear D gene. CDR3 length: 15 amino acids. Trimming took 5 bases from V and 1 from J, leaving 11 bases between them. The V gene's germline CDR1 is SEHNR and CDR2 FQNEAQ (reference sequence). CDR3 in amino acids: CASSPPWVNTGELFF. CDR3 coding DNA: TGTGCCAGCAGCCCCCCCTGGGTGAACACCGGGGAGCTGTTTTTT.

The chain uses TRBV5-5 and TRBJ1-1, with 11 bases identical to TRBD1. V trimming: 4 bases; J trimming: 5 bases; junction bases outside the gene matches: 4. CDR1 SGHKS and CDR2 YYEKEE come from the germline V gene (reference sequence). The CDR3 is made up of 14 amino acids. The CDR3 region has the DNA TGTGCCAGCAGCCCGGGACAGGGGGTAACTGAAGCTTTCTTT. Amino acid sequence: CASSPGQGVTEAFF.

V gene TRBV19 combines with J gene TRBJ1-1; 9 bases are a match to TRBD1. This CDR3 has 15 residues. Germline V CDR1 and CDR2: LNHDA, SQIVND (reference sequence). V gave up 3 bases and J gave up 3 bases; unmatched junction bases: 5. The chain's CDR3 is CASSMEGQGYTEAFF. Written as DNA, the CDR3 is TGTGCCAGTAGTATGGAGGGACAGGGCTACACTGAAGCTTTCTTT.

The table lists this clone with a count of one. J is TRBJ1-2 and V is TRBV30; 7 nucleotides line up with TRBD1. Trimming cost V 2 bases and J 3 bases; bases outside gene matches: 9. The CDR3 extends over 15 amino acids. Germline CDR1 is GTSNPN and CDR2 is SVGIG (reference sequence). The chain's CDR3 is CAWSRPPTGYYGYTF. Here the CDR3 DNA reads TGTGCCTGGAGTCGCCCGCCGACAGGGTACTATGGCTACACCTTC.